The clone carrying this T cell receptor beta chain was recorded only once. The antigen is not known. Trimming stripped 1 base from V and 2 bases from J, with 9 bases between. This CDR3 region has 15 residues. CDR1 is SNHLY and CDR2 is FYNNEI in the germline V gene. The sample comes from a study of Ad26.COV2.S vaccination and SARS-CoV-2 variants. Sample treatment: about 20 received Ad26.COV2.S at low or high dose, single or two shots; 5 received placebo; per-sample allocation not given. Sampling was performed 63 days after the first vaccine or placebo injection. Donor was an adult aged 18-55 years in Boston. As its vector, the vaccine had Ad26, which expressed Wuhan-strain SARS-CoV-2 spike. Study-wide results and caveats: Measurement of non-spike TCR breadth gave similar results in vaccine and placebo recipients. In vaccinated individuals, spike-specific CD8+ and CD4+ T cell responses reportedly displayed substantial breadth.

Sequenced by immunoSEQ multiplex PCR; TCRdb stores in-frame clones only, minus some. This table holds hundreds of thousands of clones, about 90% found once. The clonotype was recovered from a person aged 18-60 years who received the Ad26.COV2.S COVID-19 vaccine or a placebo. Sequencing was performed on peripheral blood, taken in a trial of Ad26.COV2.S vaccine versus placebo. The chain uses TRBV2 and TRBJ1-3, with D maybe TRBD1 (5 bases). Here the CDR3 reads CASSEVGAPGNTIYF. Written as DNA, the CDR3 is TGTGCCAGCAGTGAAGTAGGGGCACCTGGAAACACCATATATTTT.